Below, 30 T cell receptor beta chains from the same sample are listed, as sequenced in a study of OX40 agonist ivuxolimab in advanced cancers. The repertoire was sequenced with immunoSEQ multiplex PCR; TCRdb's copy has only in-frame clones and lacks some. The repertoire holds tens of thousands of clones, with about 83% as singletons. The source material was CD4+ or CD8+ T cells sorted from blood, sampled in a trial of the OX40 agonist ivuxolimab. All receptors derive from an adult with an advanced solid tumor such as melanoma, head and neck, liver or kidney cancer.

The chain links TRBV5-1 to TRBJ2-5; D may be TRBD1 or TRBD2 (6 bases each). There are 16 residues in the CDR3. Trimming shortened V by 4 bases and J by 2 bases, and 18 bases separated the two germline ends. From germline, CDR1 is SGHRS and CDR2 YFSETQ. The CDR3 protein is CASSQGRGVRQETQYF. CDR3 in DNA: TGCGCCAGCAGCCAGGGGCGGGGAGTGCGTCAAGAGACCCAGTACTTC.

The J gene is TRBJ2-7, the V gene TRBV7-9, with TRBD1 matching over 9 bases. Germline CDR1 reads SEHNR; CDR2 reads FQNEAQ (reference sequence). V dropped 4 bases and J dropped 5; count of bases not matched to a gene: 9. CDR3 length: 15 amino acids. CDR3 coding DNA: TGTGCCAGCAGCTCGCCAGGGACAGGGCCCCACGAGCAGTACTTC. Protein: CASSSPGTGPHEQYF. The complete variable domain, with remaining parts taken from reference TRBV7-9 and TRBJ2-7, reads DTGVSQNPRHKITKRGQNVTFRCDPISEHNRLYWYRQTLGQGPEFLTYFQNEAQLEKSRLLSDRFSAERPKGSFSTLEIQRTEQGDSAMYLCASSSPGTGPHEQYFGPGTRLTVT.

The V gene is TRBV7-8, the J gene TRBJ2-1; 7 bases are shared with TRBD2. J gave up 6 bases and V 5 bases, and 10 bases lay outside the gene matches. CDR1 and CDR2 (germline): SGHVS, FQNEAQ. The CDR3 has 15 amino acids. This CDR3 reads CASSAWTRTGNEQFF. CDR3 coding DNA: TGTGCCAGCAGCGCCTGGACTAGGACGGGCAATGAGCAGTTCTTC.

CDR3 protein: CASSTPREGDTQYF. The CDR3 nucleotides are TGTGCCAGTAGTACCCCTCGGGAGGGAGATACGCAGTATTTT. The genes are TRBV19 and TRBJ2-3; TRBD2 aligns across 8 bases. The CDR3 has 14 amino acids. Germline V CDR1 and CDR2: LNHDA, SQIVND (reference sequence). V gave up 4 bases and J gave up 5 bases; unmatched junction bases: 5.

The V call is TRBV5-1, the J call TRBJ1-4; D is possibly TRBD1 (6 bases). Trimming took 4 bases from V and 5 from J, leaving 12 bases between them. This CDR3 is built from 14 residues. CDR1 SGHRS and CDR2 YFSETQ come from the germline V gene. CDR3: CASSLRDKNEKLFF. CDR3 sequence (DNA): TGCGCCAGCAGCCTCCGGGACAAAAATGAAAAACTGTTTTTT.

This clone was seen only a few times. At one end the junction does not follow the germline gene, possibly because of a read error. This sequence joins TRBV7-7 and TRBJ2-7; D tentatively reads TRBD1 or TRBD2 (5 bases each). CDR3 length: 14 amino acids. Germline CDR1 SSHAT, CDR2 FNYEAQ (reference sequence). CDR3 DNA sequence: TGTGCTAGCAGCCCCGGGACGGACGCCTACGAGCAGTACTTC. Translation gives CASSPGTDAYEQYF.

The chain combines TRBV7-2 with TRBJ1-2; D perhaps matches TRBD1 (5 bases). The CDR3 is made up of 14 amino acids. V gave up 4 bases and J gave up 5 bases, with 14 bases separating them. Looked up from germline, CDR1 is SGHTA and CDR2 is FQGNSA. The CDR3 loop is CASSSGLITYGYTF. The CDR3 nucleotides are TGTGCCAGCAGCTCGGGACTGATAACGTATGGCTACACCTTC.

The genes are TRBV19 and TRBJ1-2; no clear D. With 5 bases removed from V and 4 bases from J, the gap between germline ends came to 17 bases. Germline V lookup: CDR1 LNHDA, CDR2 SQIVND (reference sequence). The CDR3 length is 15 residues. As DNA, the CDR3 is TGTGCCAGTAGTGGAGAGCAGCCCTATTTCTATGGCTACACCTTC. It yields the protein CASSGEQPYFYGYTF.

The genes are TRBV9 and TRBJ2-1; 8 positions agree with TRBD2. The junction had 3 bases not matched to a gene; V was cut back by 0 bases and J by 4 bases. The CDR3 runs 15 residues. Germline CDR1 reads SGDLS; CDR2 reads YYNGEE. CDR3 sequence: CASSVAGGPYNEQFF. CDR3 in DNA: TGTGCCAGCAGCGTAGCGGGAGGGCCTTACAATGAGCAGTTCTTC.

The chain uses TRBV28 and TRBJ1-1; D is undetermined. The CDR3 is made up of 11 amino acids. With 7 bases removed from V and 2 bases from J, the gap between germline ends came to 5 bases. CDR1 and CDR2 from the germline V gene are MDHEN and SYDVKM. In DNA, the CDR3 is TGTGCCAGCATATTAAACACTGAAGCTTTCTTT. Translating gives CASILNTEAFF.

J is TRBJ2-1 and V is TRBV7-8; 11 bases align to TRBD2. This CDR3 has 18 amino acids. The ends lost 5 bases at V and 5 bases at J; junction bases unmatched: 14. Per the germline V gene, CDR1 is SGHVS and CDR2 is FQNEAQ. The CDR3 protein is CASSARSAGGLADNEQFF. CDR3 nucleotides: TGTGCCAGCAGCGCTCGTTCAGCAGGGGGACTAGCGGACAATGAGCAGTTCTTC.

This rearrangement joins TRBV10-3 to TRBJ1-2, with 8 bases matching TRBD1. This CDR3 is built from 16 residues. With 4 bases clipped from V and 3 bases from J, the junction kept 10 bases outside the gene matches. Per the germline V gene, CDR1 is ENHRY and CDR2 is SYGVKD. CDR3 sequence: CAISGNLGTGDYGYTF. DNA for the CDR3: TGTGCCATCAGTGGAAATCTGGGGACAGGCGACTATGGCTACACCTTC.

A remark on this clone: The germline gene is not matched at one end of the junction; a read error may be the cause. The rearrangement uses TRBV7-2 and TRBJ1-5; possible D gene TRBD1, 5 bases. The CDR3 runs 15 residues. Germline-derived CDR1 and CDR2 are SGHTA and FQGNSA. The CDR3 DNA reads as TGTGCCAGCAGATTAGCGGGGGGGGGCAATCAGCCCCAGCATTTT. This sequence encodes CASRLAGGGNQPQHF. The complete variable domain, with remaining parts taken from reference TRBV7-2 and TRBJ1-5, reads GAGVSQSPSNKVTEKGKDVELRCDPISGHTALYWYRQSLGQGLEFLIYFQGNSAPDKSGLPSDRFSAERTGGSVSTLTIQRTQQEDSAVYLCASRLAGGGNQPQHFGDGTRLSIL.

V gene TRBV4-1 combines with J gene TRBJ2-3; 9 bases are a match to TRBD2. Germline V lookup: CDR1 MGHRA, CDR2 YSYEKL. V was clipped by 0 bases and J by 14 bases; unmatched bases: 9. The CDR3 runs 14 residues. The CDR3 is CASSQELTSGRLYF. The DNA for the CDR3 is TGCGCCAGCAGCCAAGAGCTGACTAGCGGTCGCTTGTATTTT.

The V and J genes are TRBV6-5 and TRBJ2-5; D is perhaps TRBD1 (5 bases). The V gene's germline CDR1 is MNHEY and CDR2 SVGAGI. V was trimmed by 0 bases and J by 6 bases, leaving 17 bases between them. This CDR3 comprises 16 residues. DNA of the CDR3: TGTGCCAGCAGTTACTCAAGGCAGGGTTTGGGAAAGACCCAGTACTTC. It specifies CASSYSRQGLGKTQYF.

V is TRBV5-4 and J is TRBJ2-5, with 8 positions matching TRBD1. The J call is in doubt because the DNA end fits TRBJ2-7 better. Germline V lookup: CDR1 SGHNT, CDR2 YYREEE (reference sequence). CDR3 size: 13 residues. The CDR3 is CASSPDRAHEQYF. CDR3 nucleotide sequence: TGTGCCAGCAGCCCGGACAGGGCCCACGAGCAGTACTTC.

In its sample, this clone was seen a few times. The chain combines TRBV9 with TRBJ2-2; tentatively, D is TRBD1 (7 bases). The CDR3 has 15 residues. V lost 2 bases and J lost 4, with 12 bases in between. Germline V lookup: CDR1 SGDLS, CDR2 YYNGEE. The CDR3 region is CASSVSRGVTGELFF. The CDR3 DNA reads TGTGCCAGCAGCGTGTCCAGGGGGGTCACCGGGGAGCTGTTTTTT.

This clone occurred once. V usage is TRBV29-1 and J usage is TRBJ1-1, with 7 bases identical to TRBD1. Germline V gives CDR1 SQVTM, CDR2 ANQGSEA. The length of the CDR3 is 14 residues. J gave up 6 bases and V 6 bases, and 13 bases lay outside the gene matches. This chain's CDR3 is CSVVRQGWNSEAFF. CDR3 nucleotide sequence: TGCAGCGTAGTTAGACAGGGTTGGAATTCTGAAGCTTTCTTT.

This CDR3 is CASSKALTGNGYTF. The CDR3 region has the DNA TGTGCCAGCAGCAAAGCCCTAACGGGGAATGGCTACACCTTC. The rearrangement uses TRBV21-1 and TRBJ1-2. TRBV21-1 is marked as a pseudogene. There are 14 residues in the CDR3.

The chain combines TRBV2 with TRBJ2-5; D gene ambiguous. The V end was cut by 4 bases, the J end by 4 bases, with 1 base between. Germline CDR1 SNHLY, CDR2 FYNNEI. This CDR3 is 10 amino acids long. In DNA form, the CDR3 reads TGTGCCAGCAGTGGAGAGACCCAGTACTTC. Its protein is CASSGETQYF.

V and J are TRBV4-1 and TRBJ2-3; D remains unclear. CDR1 and CDR2 from the germline V gene are MGHRA and YSYEKL. Trimming shortened V by 4 bases and J by 2 bases, and 13 bases separated the two germline ends. The CDR3 totals 15 residues. This CDR3 is CASSPPGAYTDTQYF. The DNA for the CDR3 is TGCGCCAGCAGCCCTCCGGGCGCTTACACAGATACGCAGTATTTT.

The chain combines TRBV11-2 with TRBJ2-1; D gene unclear. The CDR3 contains 14 residues. V lost 1 base, J lost 3 bases, and 7 bases lay in between. From germline, CDR1 is SGHAT and CDR2 FQNNGV. The CDR3 region has the DNA TGTGCCAGCAGCTTAGTTAACAACTACAATGAGCAGTTCTTC. Its protein product is CASSLVNNYNEQFF.

The rearrangement links TRBV5-8 to TRBJ1-1; 10 bases match TRBD1. With V trimmed by 3 bases and J by 5 bases, 7 bases remained unmatched. Germline V gene lookup returns CDR1 SGHTS and CDR2 YDEGEE. This CDR3 comprises 15 residues. The CDR3 protein is CASSYGGQGTTEAFF. DNA for the CDR3: TGTGCCAGCAGCTATGGGGGACAGGGGACGACTGAAGCTTTCTTT.

The chain recombines TRBV18 with TRBJ1-1, with unresolved D. Germline V CDR1 and CDR2: KGHSH, LQKENI. This CDR3 region has 15 residues. V was clipped by 0 bases and J by 1 base, with 9 bases between them. The CDR3 DNA reads TGTGCCAGCTCACCACCGTTGGGCGGGAACACTGAAGCTTTCTTT. It translates to CASSPPLGGNTEAFF.

This sequence joins TRBV5-8 and TRBJ2-5, with D possibly TRBD2 on 6 matching bases. This CDR3 comprises 15 residues. Deletions cut 3 bases from V and 5 bases from J, with 17 bases between. Germline CDR1 SGHTS, CDR2 YDEGEE. CDR3 bases: TGTGCCAGCAGCTCCTCCGGAGGGGATTACGAGACCCAGTACTTC. This sequence encodes CASSSSGGDYETQYF.

V usage is TRBV19 and J usage is TRBJ2-3, with D tentatively TRBD1 (6 bases). The germline V gene encodes CDR1 LNHDA and CDR2 SQIVND (reference sequence). V lost 6 bases to trimming and J lost 5 bases, with 12 bases between them. The CDR3 consists of 13 residues. The CDR3 nucleotides read TGTGCCAGTAGACAGGGTGGCGGAGATACGCAGTATTTT. Translating it yields CASRQGGGDTQYF.

The chain couples TRBV11-2 to TRBJ2-4; 7 bases are shared with TRBD1. Germline CDR1 and CDR2: SGHAT and FQNNGV. This CDR3 region has 17 residues. V lost 2 bases, J lost 0 bases, and 7 bases stayed unmatched. In DNA form, the CDR3 reads TGTGCCAGCAGCTTACCCTCGGGACAGTTAGCCAAAAACATTCAGTACTTC. This gives the protein CASSLPSGQLAKNIQYF.

V and J are TRBV5-6 and TRBJ2-2, with D perhaps matching TRBD1 (6 bases). Trimming left V 1 base short and J 1 base short, with 8 bases between. Germline V lookup: CDR1 SGHDT, CDR2 YYEEEE. The CDR3 contains 15 residues. The CDR3 spells CASSLPGENTGELFF. In nucleotides, the CDR3 is TGTGCCAGCAGCTTGCCAGGGGAGAACACCGGGGAGCTGTTTTTT. Combining the CDR3 with reference TRBV5-6 and TRBJ2-2 gives the whole variable domain DAGVTQSPTHLIKTRGQQVTLRCSPKSGHDTVSWYQQALGQGPQFIFQYYEEEERQRGNFPDRFSGHQFPNYSSELNVNALLLGDSALYLCASSLPGENTGELFFGEGSRLTVL.

The gene calls are TRBV6-4 and TRBJ2-3; D possibly corresponds to TRBD1 (5 bases). The germline V and J ends were trimmed by 2 bases and 0 bases, with 12 bases remaining between them. Per germline, CDR1 MRHNA and CDR2 SNTAGT. The CDR3 spans 16 residues. The CDR3 bases are TGTGCCAGCAGTGACGGGGCACATTCTAGCACAGATACGCAGTATTTT. Its translation is CASSDGAHSSTDTQYF.

The chain has TRBV7-9 and TRBJ2-5; unclear D gene. Trimming took off 3 bases at V and 3 bases at J, with 11 bases between the two ends. CDR1 SEHNR and CDR2 FQNEAQ come from the germline V gene (reference sequence). The CDR3 length is 14 residues. The CDR3 region is CASSFFGVEETQYF. The CDR3 DNA is TGTGCCAGCAGCTTTTTTGGGGTTGAAGAGACCCAGTACTTC.